The next 18 T cell receptor beta chains were all read from a single sample in a study of T cells in Graves' hyperthyroidism and ophthalmopathy. Amplified TCR beta CDR3 regions derived from RNA transcripts. HTBI primers drove first-round RT-PCR of the TCR CDR3. TCRdb reanalysed the multiplex PCR reads using MiXCR and keeps one entry per CDR3 protein. Among some 560,000 distinct CDR3 sequences, about 14% were seen once, and the ten largest hold approximately 14%. The sequencing input was blood. All receptors derive from a woman aged 40-49 years with Graves' hyperthyroidism.

This clonotype turned up a few times. The chain couples TRBV19 to TRBJ1-1; D is uncertain. CDR3 size: 13 residues. V was clipped by 3 bases and J by 6 bases, with 11 bases between them. From germline, CDR1 is LNHDA and CDR2 SQIVND (reference sequence). This CDR3 is CASSMVERAEAFF. The CDR3, as DNA: TGTGCCAGTAGTATGGTAGAGCGGGCTGAAGCTTTCTTT.

This clonotype was seen repeatedly, ten times or more. The chain has TRBV2 and TRBJ1-2, with 9 nucleotides matching TRBD1. There are 13 residues in the CDR3. Germline assignment: CDR1 SNHLY and CDR2 FYNNEI. J gave up 8 bases and V 6 bases, and 7 bases lay outside the gene matches. In DNA, the CDR3 is TGTGCCAGCAGGGAGACAGGGGGTGAAGGCTACACCTTC. The encoded protein is CASRETGGEGYTF.

This clonotype showed up many times. Written as DNA, the CDR3 is TGTGCCAGCTCACCTTCTGGGGTACCCTACGAGCAGTACTTC. Amino acid sequence: CASSPSGVPYEQYF. The chain links TRBV18 to TRBJ2-7; no firm D call. The ends were cut back, 3 bases at V and 2 bases at J, with 11 bases in the middle. CDR3 length equals 14 residues. CDR1 and CDR2 from the germline V gene are KGHSH and LQKENI. Looking up the rest from reference TRBV18 and TRBJ2-7 gives the full variable domain: NAGVMQNPRHLVRRRGQEARLRCSPMKGHSHVYWYRQLPEEGLKFMVYLQKENIIDESGMPKERFSAEFPKEGPSILRIQQVVRGDSAAYFCASSPSGVPYEQYFGPGTRLTVT.

CDR3 loop: CASERQLGDTQYF. CDR3 bases: TGCGCCAGCGAGAGGCAACTCGGGGATACGCAGTATTTT. V and J are TRBV4-1 and TRBJ2-3; D not certain. The germline V and J ends were trimmed by 8 bases and 6 bases, with 15 bases remaining between them. This CDR3 has 13 amino acids. Germline loops: CDR1 MGHRA, CDR2 YSYEKL.

This clonotype has more than one count but fewer than ten. Given a much more abundant clone one base away, this may be a read error. The V and J genes are TRBV18 and TRBJ1-1; D is possibly TRBD1 (6 bases). CDR3 length equals 12 residues. The germline gives CDR1 KGHSH, CDR2 LQKENI. The CDR3 is CARSTGLAEAFF. CDR3 nucleotide sequence: TGTGCCCGCTCAACAGGGTTGGCTGAAGCTTTCTTT.

This clonotype occurred many times. The gene calls are TRBV12-3 or TRBV12-4 and TRBJ1-2; 10 bases line up with TRBD1. Trimming removed 2 bases from V and 6 bases from J; junction bases left unmatched: 3. The CDR3 totals 14 residues. The CDR3, as DNA: TGTGCCAGCAGTTTATCGGGACAGGGGCATGGCTACACCTTC. Protein: CASSLSGQGHGYTF.

This clonotype was seen many times. V usage is TRBV5-1 and J usage is TRBJ2-7, with 9 bases lining up with TRBD2. V was pared by 2 bases and J by 5 bases, with 14 bases of the junction left unmatched. Germline CDR1 reads SGHRS; CDR2 reads YFSETQ. The CDR3 has 17 residues. CDR3 sequence: CASSFSWREGEGDEQYF. The CDR3 coding sequence is TGCGCCAGCAGCTTCTCTTGGCGGGAGGGCGAGGGGGACGAGCAGTACTTC. The whole variable domain, filled in from reference TRBV5-1 and TRBJ2-7, reads KAGVTQTPRYLIKTRGQQVTLSCSPISGHRSVSWYQQTPGQGLQFLFEYFSETQRNKGNFPGRFSGRQFSNSRSEMNVSTLELGDSALYLCASSFSWREGEGDEQYFGPGTRLTVT.

This clonotype was found a few times. The rearrangement links TRBV30 to TRBJ2-3, with 8 nucleotides matching TRBD2. Trimming cost V 4 bases and J 0 bases; bases outside gene matches: 3. CDR1 and CDR2 (germline): GTSNPN, SVGIG (reference sequence). The CDR3 is made up of 14 amino acids. The CDR3 is CAWTSGSSTDTQYF. Written as DNA, the CDR3 is TGTGCCTGGACTAGCGGGTCTAGCACAGATACGCAGTATTTT.

This clonotype was detected ten times or more. J is TRBJ1-4 and V is TRBV28, with 8 positions matching TRBD1. The junction had 5 bases not matched to a gene; V was cut back by 5 bases and J by 3 bases. Germline-derived CDR1 and CDR2 are MDHEN and SYDVKM. The CDR3 totals 15 residues. In DNA, the CDR3 is TGTGCCAGCAGTCCAGGGGGCGCGGCTAATGAAAAACTGTTTTTT. It yields the protein CASSPGGAANEKLFF.

A note on this clonotype: One junction end does not reproduce the germline sequence, and a read error may be involved. V gene TRBV20-1 combines with J gene TRBJ1-1; TRBD1 matches at 7 bases. The CDR3 has 14 amino acids. Germline lookup yields CDR1 DFQATT and CDR2 SNEGSKA (reference sequence). CDR3 sequence: CSGGKGAQNTKAFF. The DNA of the CDR3 is TGCAGTGGAGGGAAGGGGGCTCAGAACACTAAAGCTTTCTTT.

The table lists this clonotype with many counts. The chain has TRBV12-3 or TRBV12-4 and TRBJ1-2, with D maybe TRBD1 (6 bases). V gave up 6 bases and J gave up 2 bases, with 13 bases separating them. There are 14 residues in the CDR3. CDR3 sequence: CASSASGANYGYTF. The DNA for the CDR3 is TGTGCCAGCAGCGCCTCGGGGGCCAACTATGGCTACACCTTC.

The table lists this clonotype with many counts. CDR3 loop: CASSLAGVQYF. The CDR3 DNA is TGTGCCAGCAGCTTAGCGGGTGTTCAGTACTTC. V is TRBV13 and J is TRBJ2-7; D not resolved. The V end was cut by 1 base, the J end by 10 bases, with 8 bases between. The CDR3 spans 11 residues. Germline V gene data show CDR1 as PRHDT and CDR2 as FYEKMQ (reference sequence).

This clonotype was picked up many times. J is TRBJ1-4 and V is TRBV13, with D maybe TRBD1 (6 bases). CDR1 and CDR2 from the germline V gene are PRHDT and FYEKMQ (reference sequence). The CDR3 runs to 16 residues. The germline V and J ends were trimmed by 4 bases and 0 bases, with 12 bases remaining between them. CDR3: CASSSGTTTTNEKLFF. Written as DNA, the CDR3 is TGTGCCAGCAGCTCCGGGACAACTACAACTAATGAAAAACTGTTTTTT.

The chain couples TRBV20-1 to TRBJ1-6; 10 nucleotides match TRBD1. V was clipped by 4 bases and J by 7 bases; unmatched bases: 1. CDR1 and CDR2 from the germline V gene are DFQATT and SNEGSKA (reference sequence). CDR3 length: 13 residues. The CDR3 protein is CSATGQGNSPLHF. CDR3 nucleotide sequence: TGCAGTGCTACGGGACAGGGGAATTCACCCCTCCACTTT.

This clonotype was observed at least ten times. The chain recombines TRBV11-3 with TRBJ2-5; 13 bases match TRBD2. With 6 bases clipped from V and 5 bases from J, the junction kept 12 bases outside the gene matches. The CDR3 sequence is 17 residues long. Germline V gives CDR1 SGHNT, CDR2 YENEEA. CDR3 sequence: CASRLGLAGATGETQYF. In DNA form, the CDR3 reads TGTGCCAGCAGACTCGGACTAGCGGGAGCCACGGGGGAGACCCAGTACTTC.

This clonotype was seen more than once but under ten times. This rearrangement joins TRBV19 to TRBJ2-7, with D possibly being TRBD1 or TRBD2 (5 bases each). The ends were cut back, 3 bases at V and 6 bases at J, with 12 bases in the middle. The germline V gene has CDR1 LNHDA and CDR2 SQIVND (reference sequence). The CDR3 has 13 amino acids. The CDR3 here is CASSIRSGREQYF. Written as DNA, the CDR3 is TGTGCCAGTAGTATTCGATCGGGGCGCGAGCAGTACTTC.

The V call is TRBV30, the J call TRBJ1-1; D is unresolved. From germline, CDR1 is GTSNPN and CDR2 SVGIG (reference sequence). V dropped 4 bases and J dropped 0 bases, with 3 bases sitting between them. This CDR3 comprises 11 residues. The CDR3 is CAWMMNTEAFF. CDR3 nucleotides: TGTGCCTGGATGATGAACACTGAAGCTTTCTTT.

This clonotype appeared a few times. The chain uses TRBV15 and TRBJ1-5; D not resolved. The V end was cut by 3 bases, the J end by 0 bases, with 9 bases between. The CDR3 is 15 residues long. Germline V gene lookup returns CDR1 LNHNV and CDR2 YYDKDF (reference sequence). The CDR3 spells CATSSGGYSNQPQHF. The CDR3 region has the DNA TGTGCCACCAGCAGCGGAGGATATAGCAATCAGCCCCAGCATTTT.